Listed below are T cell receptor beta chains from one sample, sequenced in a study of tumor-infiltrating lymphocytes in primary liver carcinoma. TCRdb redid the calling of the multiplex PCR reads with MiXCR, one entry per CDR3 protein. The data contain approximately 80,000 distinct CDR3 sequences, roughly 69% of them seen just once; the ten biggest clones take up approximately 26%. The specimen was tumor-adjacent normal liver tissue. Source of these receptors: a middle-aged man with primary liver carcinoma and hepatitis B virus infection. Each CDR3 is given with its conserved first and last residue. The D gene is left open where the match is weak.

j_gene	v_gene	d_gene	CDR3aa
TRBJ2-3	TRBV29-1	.	CSGTQRSTQYF
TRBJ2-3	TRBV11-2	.	CACSFYWGSTDTQYF
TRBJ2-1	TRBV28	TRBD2	CTSVGTSGMDIYSEQFF
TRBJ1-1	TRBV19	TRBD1	CASSIGQGVRTEAFF
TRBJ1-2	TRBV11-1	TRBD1	CASSPRTGADYGYTF
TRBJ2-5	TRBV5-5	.	CASSLIGGSTRETQYF
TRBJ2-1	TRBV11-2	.	CANCLELMIPYNEQFF
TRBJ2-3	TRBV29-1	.	CSVESGGTSVTDTQYF
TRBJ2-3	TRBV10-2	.	CASSDLDTQYF
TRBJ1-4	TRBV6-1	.	CASSDNTGGFINEKLFF
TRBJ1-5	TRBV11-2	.	CASSLEMGGDQSQHF
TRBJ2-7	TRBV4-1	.	CASGQNLGYHEQYF
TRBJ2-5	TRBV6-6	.	CTSTSGREGAMGETRYF
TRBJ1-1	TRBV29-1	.	CSAGVRWGMNTEAFF
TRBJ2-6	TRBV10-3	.	CAISEGGPDGANVLTF
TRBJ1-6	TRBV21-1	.	CASSKEDRFNNSPLRF
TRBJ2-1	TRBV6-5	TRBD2	CASSLDSGSARNEQFF
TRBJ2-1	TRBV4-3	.	CASSQDLSSSSYDEQFF
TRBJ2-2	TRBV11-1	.	CASSLVRLWELFF
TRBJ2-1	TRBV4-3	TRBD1	CTSSVRDRGFDEQFF
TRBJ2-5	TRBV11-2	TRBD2	CASSLAAGGSRVQETQYF
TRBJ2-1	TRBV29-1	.	CRVEGQRNEQFF
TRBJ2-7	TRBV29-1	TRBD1	CSLEVLGQGSYEQYF
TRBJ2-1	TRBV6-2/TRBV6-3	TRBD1	CTGRSGQGAGGEQFF
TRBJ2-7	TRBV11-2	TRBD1	CASSLGTGGPYEQYF
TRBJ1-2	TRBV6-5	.	CASTDGRGYTF
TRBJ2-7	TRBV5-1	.	CTSSPIVETYEQYF
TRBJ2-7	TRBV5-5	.	CVTSLTPQSYEQYF
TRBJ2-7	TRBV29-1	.	CIAMTSGIGTPYEQYF
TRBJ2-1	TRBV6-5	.	CASSYSTQRSEQFF
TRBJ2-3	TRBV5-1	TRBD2	CASSLGGLLDTQYF
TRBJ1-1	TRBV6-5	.	CPSKMTGRETEAFF
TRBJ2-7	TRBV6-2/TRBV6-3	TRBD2	CASSQEASGRYEQYF
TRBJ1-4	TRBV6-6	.	CASSKGGFLDKKPFF
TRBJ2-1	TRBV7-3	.	CVSSLIGVNEQFF
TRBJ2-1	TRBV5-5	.	CANSLAAPSYNEQFF
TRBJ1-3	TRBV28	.	CVSTLLAIGDSGNTIYF
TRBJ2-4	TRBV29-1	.	CSVGKAGKNIQYF
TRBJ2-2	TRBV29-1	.	CIVYGTVGRGELLF
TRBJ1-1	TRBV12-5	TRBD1	CASGLGQGKAFF
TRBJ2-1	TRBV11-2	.	CASSLSSLGHEQFF
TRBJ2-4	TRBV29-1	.	CNVNKGNIQYF